This record looks at one TCR beta chain sequence and its context. This clonotype was seen a handful of times. Its recognized antigen is unknown. No clone much larger than this one lies a single base away; base qualities are absent. This entry belongs to a study of post-analysis software for immune sequencing data (dated by TCRdb to 2014 to 2015). General notes on the study: The recorded disease courses included relapsing-remitting, secondary progressive and progressive-relapsing multiple sclerosis, and some patients had no subtype annotation. The patient repertoires were compared against 11 previously published healthy control repertoires obtained from donors aged about 6 to 26 years. A subset of samples was prepared in parallel using single-end sample barcoding, then pooled and co-amplified after Illumina adapter ligation.

Trimmed from V: 2 bases; trimmed from J: 7 bases; junction bases lacking a gene match: 13. Taken from cysteine to phenylalanine, the CDR3 has 16 residues. Only the CDR3 region is kept as DNA, spanning 48 bases read in frame from base 1. The germline V gene encodes CDR1 DFQATT and CDR2 SNEGSKA (reference sequence). Overall study outcomes, separate from this receptor: The control group was slightly older than the multiple sclerosis patient group. Normalized Chao1 diversity was significantly lower in multiple sclerosis patients than controls, suggesting substantial peripheral T-cell clonal expansion. Strong co-clustering of samples prepared in the same batch was shown by direct clustering with F measure, prompting a batch-effect correction. Patients showed significantly higher frequencies than controls for a handful of TRBV segments, among them TRBV5-6, TRBV5-1 and TRBV20-1.

To demonstrate the VDJtools post-analysis software, the study profiled TCR beta repertoires from the peripheral blood of about 13 young patients with multiple sclerosis. The multiple sclerosis patients were children and adolescents between 6 and 15 years of age. The receptor library was made with PCR. The sample was run on an Illumina HiSeq 2500. Unique molecular identifiers were incorporated into TCR beta cDNA libraries to reduce PCR and sequencing biases. Roughly 0.5 million cDNA molecules were obtained per 1 to 10 million input T cells, so each molecule approximated one T cell. The same protocol used for the earlier healthy control dataset was applied to prepare and sequence the patient libraries. Samples belonging to the same batch were prepared together, multiplexed and sequenced on a shared HiSeq lane. Per the source publication's procedure: MIGEC handled the raw barcoded reads, throwing out single-read molecular identifier groups before consensus assembly and CDR3 extraction. VDJtools was used for post-analysis of the clonotype tables, with diversity normalized by down-sampling every dataset to the smallest sample size. To correct batch-related cross-sample contamination, repertoire overlap clustering matched CDR3 amino acid sequences but not nucleotide sequences. TCRdb reran the public reads through fastp at Q25 and MiXCR, keeping productive beta chains. For every CDR3 protein sequence, its rows merge into one entry that carries the most common genes and DNA. TCRdb assigned the V and J calls; the authors' analysis was not used. The sample records around 710,000 distinct CDR3 sequences, 46% of which are singletons. The ten largest clones represent 4.9% of the sample.

This chain joins TRBV20-1 to TRBJ2-1, with 8 bases in between that match TRBD1. The sample comprised blood. This TCR derives from a girl aged 5-17 years with multiple sclerosis. The nucleotide sequence reads as follows: TGCAGTGCTAGATTCCTCCAGGGGGCGGTTTGGAATGAGCAGTTCTTC. Translated, it reads CSARFLQGAVWNEQFF.